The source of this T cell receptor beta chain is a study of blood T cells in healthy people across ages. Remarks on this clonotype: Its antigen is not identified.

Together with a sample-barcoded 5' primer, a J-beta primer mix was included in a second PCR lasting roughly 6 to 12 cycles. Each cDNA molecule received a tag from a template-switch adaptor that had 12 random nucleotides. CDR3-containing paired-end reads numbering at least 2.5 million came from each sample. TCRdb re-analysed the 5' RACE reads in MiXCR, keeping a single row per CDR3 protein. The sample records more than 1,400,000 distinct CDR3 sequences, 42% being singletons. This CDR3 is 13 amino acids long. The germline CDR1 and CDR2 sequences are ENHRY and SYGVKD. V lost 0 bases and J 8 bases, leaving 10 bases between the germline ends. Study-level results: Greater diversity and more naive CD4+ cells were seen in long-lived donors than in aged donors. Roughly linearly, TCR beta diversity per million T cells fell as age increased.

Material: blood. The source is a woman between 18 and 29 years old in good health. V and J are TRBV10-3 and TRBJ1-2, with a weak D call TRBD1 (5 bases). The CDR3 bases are TGTGCCATCAGTGAGTCGGGGGAGGACGGCTACACCTTC. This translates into CAISESGEDGYTF.